This T cell receptor beta chain was captured by sequencing in a study of beta chain features in type 1 diabetes. Study-level points and caveats: A cDNA-based sequencing approach could over-represent cells with high TCR expression. Moderate yet significant TCRB CDR3 shortening was seen in Type 1 diabetes patients in all four CD4+ subsets.

Averaging about 120 mL, one heparinised blood draw was given by each donor. It was via CD45RO/CCR7/CD25/CD127/CD95/CD27 that CD4+ naive, central memory, regulatory and stem cell-like memory cells were sorted. Sorted cells reached over 95% purity in every population. In this sample, this clone turned up many times. The target antigen is unknown. Sequencing targeted expressed TCRB transcripts, as all isolated RNA had been reverse transcribed. Sequencing was performed with immunoSEQ multiplex PCR; in TCRdb, only in-frame clones are kept and a portion is missing. The sample lists 150,000 to 200,000 clones; 7.8% were seen once. From germline, CDR1 is DFQATT and CDR2 SNEGSKA (reference sequence). V shed 6 bases, J shed 8 bases, and the junction held 6 bases outside the gene matches. The CDR3 consists of 11 residues.

The specimen sequenced was central memory CD4+ T cells from blood. J is TRBJ1-1 and V is TRBV20-1; 7 nucleotides agree with TRBD1. This TCR derives from a woman between 40 and 50 years old with type 1 diabetes. The CDR3 protein is CSASDREEAFF. DNA for the CDR3: TGCAGTGCCTCTGACAGGGAAGAAGCTTTCTTT.